The next 19 T cell receptor beta chains were all read from a single sample in a study of shared clonotypes between healthy human individuals (dated by TCRdb to the early 2020s). Library construction relied on the immunoSEQ multiplex PCR assay. TCRdb re-hosts the immuneACCESS table, in-frame sequences only. Its copies lack some clones; in the studies checked, an unresolved V gene accounts for under half of them, and the cause for the rest is not known. This sample has hundreds of thousands of clones in its table, and roughly 94% of those were observed once. The ten largest clones represent more than 20% of the sample. CD8 naive samples were obtained by positive selection for CCR7 among CD45RO-negative cells, yielding a CD45RA+CCR7+ population from which TemRA cells were excluded. The specimen sequenced was naive CD8+ T cells sorted from blood. The cell subset or site label for this specimen denotes: CD45RA+CCR7+. The receptors originated from a young man in good health.

This clone was seen more than once but under ten times. The CDR3 nucleotides read TGTGCCAGCAGCGCCAAGTCCCAAACGTCGATGGAGCTGTTTTTT. Its translation is CASSAKSQTSMELFF. V gene TRBV7-9 combines with J gene TRBJ2-2; D not certain. V dropped 5 bases and J dropped 10 bases, with 20 bases sitting between them. CDR3 size: 15 residues. Germline values: CDR1 SEHNR, CDR2 FQNEAQ (reference sequence).

The chain links TRBV7-2 to TRBJ2-7, with D possibly TRBD2 on 6 matching bases. From germline, CDR1 is SGHTA and CDR2 FQGNSA. CDR3 length equals 15 residues. V lost 5 bases and J lost 1, with 15 bases in between. In DNA, the CDR3 is TGTGCCAGCAGCCCAGGTTTCGGGAGTTCCTACGAGCAGTACTTC. This encodes CASSPGFGSSYEQYF.

CDR3 sequence (DNA): TGTGCCAGCAGCTTAAAGGCGGGAGTTTACTACAATGAGCAGTTCTTC. As protein: CASSLKAGVYYNEQFF. The chain couples TRBV7-6 to TRBJ2-1; the match to TRBD2 covers 7 bases. Germline V gives CDR1 SGHVS, CDR2 FNYEAQ. The V and J ends lost 2 bases and 3 bases, in that order; junction bases with no gene match: 7. The CDR3 has 16 residues.

The chain carries TRBV29-1 and TRBJ2-7; TRBD1 aligns across 7 bases. CDR3 length equals 12 residues. Unmatched junction bases numbered 10, after V lost 7 bases and J lost 7 bases. Germline-derived CDR1 and CDR2 are SQVTM and ANQGSEA. The CDR3 sequence is CSAKGQAVEQYF. CDR3 DNA sequence: TGCAGCGCGAAAGGACAGGCCGTTGAGCAGTACTTC.

This clone was detected only once. This chain joins TRBV9 and TRBJ2-7; D is possibly TRBD1 (5 bases). The CDR3 contains 14 residues. V gave up 1 base and J gave up 0 bases, with 8 bases separating them. Germline CDR1 and CDR2: SGDLS and YYNGEE. The CDR3 here is CASSVRQSSYEQYF. For the CDR3, the DNA is TGTGCCAGCAGCGTACGACAGAGCTCCTACGAGCAGTACTTC. The whole variable domain, remainder taken from reference TRBV9 and TRBJ2-7, is DSGVTQTPKHLITATGQRVTLRCSPRSGDLSVYWYQQSLDQGLQFLIQYYNGEERAKGNILERFSAQQFPDLHSELNLSSLELGDSALYFCASSVRQSSYEQYFGPGTRLTVT.

The CDR3 coding sequence is TGTGCCAGCAGCCAAGAGCCAGGATTGGCCGGGGAGCTGTTTTTT. Its translation is CASSQEPGLAGELFF. The V call is TRBV14, the J call TRBJ2-2; D is unresolved. The CDR3 extends over 15 amino acids. Trimming removed 0 bases from V and 6 bases from J, with 11 bases in between. Germline lookup yields CDR1 SGHDN and CDR2 FVKESK.

This chain joins TRBV19 and TRBJ2-7, with unresolved D. This CDR3 contains 14 residues. Germline values: CDR1 LNHDA, CDR2 SQIVND (reference sequence). The ends were cut back, 6 bases at V and 1 base at J, with 13 bases in the middle. In DNA form, the CDR3 reads TGTGCCAGTAGGTCCTTTGAGAAGTCCTACGAGCAGTACTTC. It is translated as CASRSFEKSYEQYF.

The gene calls are TRBV27 and TRBJ2-3, with 9 nucleotides matching TRBD2. Trimming at V came to 1 base and at J to 4 bases, leaving 9 bases not matched to a gene. CDR3 length: 17 amino acids. From germline, CDR1 is MNHEY and CDR2 SMNVEV (reference sequence). In DNA, the CDR3 is TGTGCCAGCAGTTTATTGTCCGCGGGAGGGCTCTCAGATACGCAGTATTTT. This codes for CASSLLSAGGLSDTQYF.

This rearrangement joins TRBV7-3 to TRBJ2-3; D may be TRBD2 (6 bases). The germline V gene has CDR1 SGHTA and CDR2 FQGTGA. Trimming stripped 5 bases from V and 4 bases from J, with 16 bases between. CDR3 length: 15 amino acids. Here the CDR3 reads CASSETPGAPDTQYF. For the CDR3, the DNA is TGTGCCAGCAGCGAAACGCCGGGAGCCCCAGATACGCAGTATTTT.

The chain links TRBV7-2 to TRBJ1-2; D not resolved. The germline V and J ends were trimmed by 0 bases and 3 bases, with 11 bases remaining between them. The CDR3 covers 15 residues. Germline loops: CDR1 SGHTA, CDR2 FQGNSA. CDR3 nucleotides: TGTGCCAGCAGCTTAGCGGGCCTCCAAGACTATGGCTACACCTTC. Translated: CASSLAGLQDYGYTF.

The chain combines TRBV21-1 with TRBJ2-1; the tabulated D call, TRBD1, remains unverified against the DNA. TRBV21-1 is a pseudogene locus. This CDR3 is built from 13 residues. CDR3 nucleotides: TGTGCCAGCAGCAAACCAGGGCATAATGAGCAGTTCTTC. Translated, it gives CASSKPGHNEQFF.

The chain has TRBV19 and TRBJ2-7; TRBD1 agrees at 7 bases. V shed 5 bases, J shed 1 base, and the junction held 11 bases outside the gene matches. The CDR3 has 16 residues. CDR1 and CDR2 (germline): LNHDA, SQIVND (reference sequence). CDR3 in amino acids: CASSPQTGFGSYEQYF. Written as DNA, the CDR3 is TGTGCCAGTAGTCCCCAGACAGGGTTCGGATCCTACGAGCAGTACTTC.

The chain carries TRBV6-1 and TRBJ2-7; D is possibly TRBD1 (6 bases). CDR1 MNHNS and CDR2 SASEGT come from the germline V gene. This CDR3 is 14 amino acids long. V was clipped by 8 bases and J by 4 bases, with 18 bases between them. CDR3 loop: CASEPWGPFYEQYF. As DNA, the CDR3 is TGTGCCAGCGAGCCATGGGGGCCTTTTTACGAGCAGTACTTC.

This chain's CDR3 is CASSQVTLDSGTKGEYF. CDR3 DNA sequence: TGCGCCAGCAGCCAAGTCACGTTGGACTCGGGGACAAAGGGAGAGTACTTC. The gene calls are TRBV4-1 and TRBJ2-4, with a weak D call TRBD1 (6 bases). CDR1 is MGHRA, CDR2 YSYEKL, per germline. CDR3 length: 17 amino acids. With 1 base removed from V and 14 bases from J, the gap between germline ends came to 27 bases.

The V call is TRBV7-9, the J call TRBJ1-1, with 8 bases lining up with TRBD1. J was trimmed by 1 base and V by 5 bases; bases with no gene match: 3. Germline V gives CDR1 SEHNR, CDR2 FQNEAQ (reference sequence). This CDR3 spans 14 amino acids. DNA for the CDR3: TGTGCCAGCAGCCCCCAGGGGGCGAACACTGAAGCTTTCTTT. Encoded protein: CASSPQGANTEAFF.

Notes on this clone: Other DNA sequences from this sample encode an identical CDR3 as well. The chain employs TRBV7-9 and TRBJ2-3; 8 positions match TRBD2. The CDR3 runs to 15 residues. J was trimmed by 2 bases and V by 2 bases; bases with no gene match: 3. Germline V CDR1 and CDR2: SEHNR, FQNEAQ (reference sequence). CDR3 residues: CASSLSSGSTDTQYF. CDR3 nucleotides: TGTGCCAGCAGCTTATCTAGCGGGTCCACAGATACGCAGTATTTT.

The V and J genes are TRBV19 and TRBJ2-1, with D unresolved. V was pared by 5 bases and J by 4 bases, with 9 bases between. Germline V lookup: CDR1 LNHDA, CDR2 SQIVND (reference sequence). The CDR3 runs to 13 residues. CDR3 sequence: CASSPNTYNEQFF. CDR3 nucleotides: TGTGCCAGTAGTCCCAACACATACAATGAGCAGTTCTTC.

There are a few counts of this clone. The sample has other DNA sequences that encode this CDR3 too. The chain links TRBV13 to TRBJ1-5, with 9 bases aligning to TRBD1. Per germline, CDR1 PRHDT and CDR2 FYEKMQ (reference sequence). CDR3 length: 14 residues. Germline trimming cut 3 bases from V and 4 bases from J; bases unmatched to any gene: 1. The CDR3 DNA reads as TGTGCCAGCAGCTTGGGACAGGGAAATCAGCCCCAGCATTTT. It specifies CASSLGQGNQPQHF.

Notes on this clone: One base away lies a much larger clone, so this may be a sequencing read error. CDR3 sequence: CASRRSYEQYF. CDR3 DNA sequence: TGTGCCAGCAGGCGCTCCTACGAGCAGTACTTC. V usage is TRBV28 and J usage is TRBJ2-7; D uncertain. The length of the CDR3 is 11 residues. CDR1 MDHEN and CDR2 SYDVKM come from the germline V gene. V lost 6 bases and J 0 bases, leaving 3 bases between the germline ends.